One and the same sample provided the 25 T cell receptor beta chains below, sequenced in a study of sequential checkpoint blockade in melanoma. Treatment noted: randomized to nivolumab then ipilimumab (arm A) or the reverse (arm B). Libraries were prepared by immunoSEQ multiplex PCR; TCRdb keeps only in-frame clonotypes and omits some of them. This sample has 20,000 or so clones, with about 80% found just once. The sequences come from CD8+ T cells sorted from blood (inferred from file names), collected from a patient given nivolumab and ipilimumab in sequence. The receptors shown here come from a human donor with melanoma.

Only a few counts were recorded for this clone. This chain links TRBV30 with TRBJ1-5, with 7 bases identical to TRBD1. Germline CDR1 is GTSNPN and CDR2 is SVGIG (reference sequence). The CDR3 is 13 residues long. Trimming at V came to 5 bases and at J to 6 bases, leaving 7 bases not matched to a gene. CDR3 protein: CAWAGGWGQPQHF. The CDR3 DNA sequence: TGTGCCTGGGCAGGGGGGTGGGGTCAGCCCCAGCATTTT.

In this sample, this clone turned up a few times. The chain recombines TRBV19 with TRBJ1-5; no clear D gene. Germline V gives CDR1 LNHDA, CDR2 SQIVND (reference sequence). The V and J ends lost 8 bases and 2 bases respectively, with 16 bases between them. The CDR3 has 15 residues. CDR3 sequence: CASCPSGDGNQPQHF. The DNA of the CDR3 is TGTGCCAGTTGCCCCTCGGGAGACGGCAATCAGCCCCAGCATTTT.

The V and J genes are TRBV27 and TRBJ1-1, with D hard to call. This CDR3 is built from 15 residues. Germline V gives CDR1 MNHEY, CDR2 SMNVEV (reference sequence). V was trimmed by 2 bases and J by 1 base, leaving 11 bases between them. The CDR3 loop reads CASSLTPPRNTEAFF. The DNA for the CDR3 is TGTGCCAGCAGTTTAACCCCCCCGAGGAACACTGAAGCTTTCTTT.

This clone was counted a single time. V is TRBV5-1 and J is TRBJ1-1; D perhaps matches TRBD1 (6 bases). Germline CDR1 is SGHRS and CDR2 is YFSETQ. Trimming shortened V by 5 bases and J by 4 bases, and 18 bases separated the two germline ends. The CDR3 runs 15 residues. CDR3 coding DNA: TGCGCCAGCAGGCCGGGGGCGGGGGTGGTCACTGAAGCTTTCTTT. It codes for CASRPGAGVVTEAFF. The complete variable domain, with remaining parts taken from reference TRBV5-1 and TRBJ1-1, reads KAGVTQTPRYLIKTRGQQVTLSCSPISGHRSVSWYQQTPGQGLQFLFEYFSETQRNKGNFPGRFSGRQFSNSRSEMNVSTLELGDSALYLCASRPGAGVVTEAFFGQGTRLTVV.

This clone showed up just once. The CDR3 DNA is TGTGCCAGCAGTCTCTCGGGAGGCGCTGAAGCTTTCTTT. It is translated as CASSLSGGAEAFF. The chain is built from TRBV27 and TRBJ1-1; D is undetermined. The germline V gene encodes CDR1 MNHEY and CDR2 SMNVEV (reference sequence). This CDR3 has 13 residues. V lost 5 bases and J lost 6, with 13 bases in between.

This clone was found a few times. The genes are TRBV6-1 and TRBJ2-7; maybe TRBD2 (5 bases). With 7 bases removed from V and 1 base from J, the gap between germline ends came to 11 bases. CDR3 length equals 13 residues. In germline, CDR1 is MNHNS, CDR2 SASEGT. CDR3 sequence: CASTSGLSYEQYF. The CDR3 DNA sequence: TGTGCCAGCACCTCTGGACTGTCCTACGAGCAGTACTTC.

This sequence joins TRBV11-2 and TRBJ1-1, with D hard to call. The CDR3 runs to 14 residues. V was trimmed by 4 bases and J by 7 bases, leaving 16 bases between them. Germline loops: CDR1 SGHAT, CDR2 FQNNGV. The CDR3 here is CASSSSQRGLEAFF. DNA for the CDR3: TGTGCCAGCAGCTCCTCCCAACGGGGTCTTGAAGCTTTCTTT.

The chain uses TRBV7-9 and TRBJ1-4; D call uncertain. This CDR3 spans 14 amino acids. V lost 2 bases and J lost 0, with 4 bases in between. Per the germline V gene, CDR1 is SEHNR and CDR2 is FQNEAQ (reference sequence). This CDR3 reads CASSLRATNEKLFF. In DNA, the CDR3 is TGTGCCAGCAGCTTACGTGCAACTAATGAAAAACTGTTTTTT. The full variable domain, completed using reference TRBV7-9 and TRBJ1-4, is DTGVSQNPRHKITKRGQNVTFRCDPISEHNRLYWYRQTLGQGPEFLTYFQNEAQLEKSRLLSDRFSAERPKGSFSTLEIQRTEQGDSAMYLCASSLRATNEKLFFGSGTQLSVL.

The V gene is TRBV7-8, the J gene TRBJ1-1; 8 bases map to TRBD1. The V segment lost 4 bases and the J segment 0 bases; nucleotides outside the gene matches: 4. The CDR3 sequence is 15 residues long. Per the germline V gene, CDR1 is SGHVS and CDR2 is FQNEAQ. The CDR3 DNA sequence: TGTGCCAGCAGCTCAGGGGGCAGGTTGAACACTGAAGCTTTCTTT. Amino acid sequence: CASSSGGRLNTEAFF.

The chain couples TRBV30 to TRBJ1-3; D is unclear. Germline loops: CDR1 GTSNPN, CDR2 SVGIG (reference sequence). V lost 2 bases and J lost 8, with 7 bases in between. The CDR3 is made up of 11 amino acids. The CDR3 nucleotides are TGTGCCTGGAGTCTCTCGGACACCATATATTTT. Protein product: CAWSLSDTIYF.

The rearrangement uses TRBV28 and TRBJ2-7; perhaps TRBD2 as D (6 bases). Germline CDR1 is MDHEN and CDR2 is SYDVKM. The CDR3 is 15 amino acids. The V and J ends lost 3 bases and 6 bases respectively, with 18 bases between them. The CDR3: CASSLKLGGISEQYF. DNA of the CDR3: TGTGCCAGCAGTTTGAAGTTGGGGGGAATAAGCGAGCAGTACTTC.

The chain employs TRBV5-1 and TRBJ2-7; no clear D. This CDR3 comprises 14 residues. Trimming cost V 4 bases and J 4 bases, with 15 bases left between them. Germline CDR1 and CDR2: SGHRS and YFSETQ. CDR3 region: CASSPRSMEYEQYF. The CDR3, as DNA: TGCGCCAGCAGCCCACGGTCTATGGAGTACGAGCAGTACTTC.

The J gene is TRBJ2-7, the V gene TRBV21-1; the table's D call TRBD1 went unverified against the DNA. TRBV21-1 is marked as a pseudogene. This CDR3 spans 21 amino acids. CDR3 in DNA: TGTGCCAGCAGCCCTTTATCTAGGACAGGGGACTCCCAAGGAGGGGCCTACGAGCAGTACTTC. This sequence encodes CASSPLSRTGDSQGGAYEQYF.

This chain connects TRBV7-6 to TRBJ1-6, with D hard to call. In germline, CDR1 is SGHVS, CDR2 FNYEAQ. This CDR3 is 14 amino acids long. Trimming cost V 1 base and J 5 bases, with 6 bases left between them. This CDR3 is CASSLVQNNSPLHF. The DNA of the CDR3 is TGTGCCAGCAGCTTAGTCCAAAATAATTCACCCCTCCACTTT.

The chain combines TRBV6-6 with TRBJ1-5; possible D gene TRBD1, 5 bases. The V gene lost 4 bases and the J gene lost 5 bases, with 15 bases spanning the gap. The CDR3 runs 15 residues. From germline, CDR1 is MNHNY and CDR2 SVGAGI (reference sequence). DNA of the CDR3: TGTGCCAGCAGTTCCGGGGGGGACGGATATCAGCCCCAGCATTTT. As protein: CASSSGGDGYQPQHF.

Concerning this clone: Other DNA sequences in this specimen translate into the identical CDR3. This chain joins TRBV11-2 and TRBJ2-7, with 10 bases aligning to TRBD2. The V segment lost 0 bases and the J segment 4 bases; nucleotides outside the gene matches: 0. The CDR3 contains 14 residues. Looked up from germline, CDR1 is SGHAT and CDR2 is FQNNGV. The CDR3 nucleotides are TGTGCCAGCAGCTTAGAAGCGGGAGGGTACGAGCAGTACTTC. Its translation is CASSLEAGGYEQYF.

The chain links TRBV28 to TRBJ2-7; TRBD1 might be the D (6 bases). Trimming removed 8 bases at V and 6 bases at J, with 20 bases between. In germline, CDR1 is MDHEN, CDR2 SYDVKM. The CDR3 totals 14 residues. This chain's CDR3 is CASVPTGKSGEQYF. CDR3 coding DNA: TGTGCCAGCGTCCCTACAGGGAAGTCGGGCGAGCAGTACTTC.

The V and J genes are TRBV7-9 and TRBJ1-5, with unresolved D. Trimming cost V 5 bases and J 0 bases, with 8 bases left between them. Germline lookup yields CDR1 SEHNR and CDR2 FQNEAQ (reference sequence). The CDR3 contains 14 residues. CDR3 region: CASSHSNSNQPQHF. In DNA form, the CDR3 reads TGTGCCAGCAGCCACAGCAATAGCAATCAGCCCCAGCATTTT. The variable domain in full, completed from reference TRBV7-9 and TRBJ1-5, reads DTGVSQNPRHKITKRGQNVTFRCDPISEHNRLYWYRQTLGQGPEFLTYFQNEAQLEKSRLLSDRFSAERPKGSFSTLEIQRTEQGDSAMYLCASSHSNSNQPQHFGDGTRLSIL.

The gene calls are TRBV6-6 and TRBJ1-2, with a weak D call TRBD1 (6 bases). V shed 0 bases and J shed 6 bases, with 11 bases lying between them. From germline, CDR1 is MNHNY and CDR2 SVGAGI (reference sequence). CDR3 length: 14 amino acids. The CDR3 nucleotides read TGTGCCAGCAGTTACTCGTGGCAGGGGCATGGCTACACCTTC. Translating gives CASSYSWQGHGYTF.

The chain uses TRBV28 and TRBJ2-7; TRBD2 matches 8 bases. Germline CDR1 MDHEN, CDR2 SYDVKM. CDR3 length: 13 amino acids. V lost 4 bases, J lost 7 bases, and 6 bases stayed unmatched. The CDR3 DNA reads as TGTGCCAGCAGTTGGGACGCGGGAGGAGAGCAGTACTTC. Protein sequence: CASSWDAGGEQYF.

CDR3 sequence reads: CASAPTGDRYEQYF. The CDR3 bases are TGTGCCAGCGCACCGACAGGGGATCGGTACGAGCAGTACTTC. V and J are TRBV28 and TRBJ2-7; 8 nucleotides line up with TRBD1. The CDR3 is 14 residues long. CDR1 is MDHEN and CDR2 is SYDVKM in the germline V gene. J lost 4 bases, V lost 8 bases, and 10 bases had no gene match.

V is TRBV2 and J is TRBJ2-7; D is undetermined. CDR1 is SNHLY and CDR2 is FYNNEI in the germline V gene. The CDR3 spans 14 residues. V gave up 3 bases and J gave up 0 bases, with 9 bases separating them. The CDR3 bases are TGTGCCAGCAGTGAGCGTGCGAGCTCCTACGAGCAGTACTTC. Translating it yields CASSERASSYEQYF.

In its sample, this clone was seen once. The genes are TRBV30 and TRBJ1-5; no definite D call. There are 13 residues in the CDR3. V was pared by 1 base and J by 2 bases, with 6 bases between. Looked up from germline, CDR1 is GTSNPN and CDR2 is SVGIG (reference sequence). CDR3 sequence reads: CAWSAGGNQPQHF. Here the CDR3 DNA reads TGTGCCTGGAGTGCGGGAGGCAATCAGCCCCAGCATTTT.

The rearrangement links TRBV18 to TRBJ2-7; D gene unclear. The CDR3 consists of 13 residues. Trimming shortened V by 3 bases and J by 3 bases, and 9 bases separated the two germline ends. Germline values: CDR1 KGHSH, CDR2 LQKENI. The DNA for the CDR3 is TGTGCCAGCTCACCTTACAGAGACTACGAGCAGTACTTC. This sequence encodes CASSPYRDYEQYF.

The chain carries TRBV15 and TRBJ1-1, with TRBD1 identical over 10 bases. CDR1 and CDR2 from the germline V gene are LNHNV and YYDKDF (reference sequence). V dropped 7 bases and J dropped 5; count of bases not matched to a gene: 13. CDR3 length: 16 residues. The CDR3 nucleotides are TGTGCCACCACACAGATCGCCGGGACAGGGGAAACTGAAGCTTTCTTT. Translation gives CATTQIAGTGETEAFF.